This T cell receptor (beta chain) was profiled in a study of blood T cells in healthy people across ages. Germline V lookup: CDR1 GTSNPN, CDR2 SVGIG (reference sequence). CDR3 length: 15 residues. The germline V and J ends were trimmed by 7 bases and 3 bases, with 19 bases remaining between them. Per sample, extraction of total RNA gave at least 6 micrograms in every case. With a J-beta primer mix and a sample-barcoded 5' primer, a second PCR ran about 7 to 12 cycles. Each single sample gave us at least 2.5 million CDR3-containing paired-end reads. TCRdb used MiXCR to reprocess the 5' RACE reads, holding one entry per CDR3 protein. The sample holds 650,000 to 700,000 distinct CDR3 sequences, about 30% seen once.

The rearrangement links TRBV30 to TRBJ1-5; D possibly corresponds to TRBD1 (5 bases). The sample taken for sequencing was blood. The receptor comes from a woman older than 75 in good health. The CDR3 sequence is CASSTGTFVNQPQHF. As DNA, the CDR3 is TGTGCCTCATCCACCGGGACGTTTGTCAATCAGCCCCAGCATTTT.